This TCR beta chain was profiled in a study of blood T cells in healthy people across ages. From germline, CDR1 is SEHNR and CDR2 FQNEAQ (reference sequence). The CDR3 loop spans 15 amino acids. The germline V and J ends were trimmed by 1 base and 5 bases, with 14 bases remaining between them. In this sample, this clonotype turned up a few times. The antigen is undetermined. Study observations and caveats: Long-lived donors had more naive CD4+ cells and higher diversity than aged donors.

Primed by a sample-barcoded 5' primer and a J-beta primer mix, a second PCR proceeded for about 7 to 11 cycles. TCRdb reprocessed the 5' RACE reads with MiXCR, giving one entry per CDR3 protein. The repertoire consists of around 580,000 distinct CDR3 sequences, with around 50% occurring once and the leading ten covering roughly 25%. The chain uses TRBV7-9 and TRBJ1-1; perhaps TRBD1 as D (5 bases). The TCR originated in a man older than 75 in good health. Sequencing used blood. The CDR3 nucleotides read TGTGCCAGCAGCTTAGGGGGGGGAGGTGGGACTGAAGCTTTCTTT. Amino acid sequence: CASSLGGGGGTEAFF.